The 20 T cell receptor beta chains below all came from one sample that was sequenced in a study of CD8+ T cells in alopecia areata. Following RNA extraction, reverse transcription yielded cDNA that acted as the sequencing template. This table comes from immunoSEQ multiplex PCR, and its TCRdb copy is limited to in-frame clones, with some not included. The repertoire holds 200,000 or so clones, with around two fifths as singletons. Treatment in this sample: oral pan-JAK inhibitor, 5-10 mg twice daily. This specimen was CD4+ T cells sorted from blood, taken at roughly week 30, from a patient treated with tofacitinib. Receptors originate from a human donor with alopecia areata.

The CDR3 DNA reads TGTGCCTGGAGGTTAGCGGGAGGGGGCTCCTACGAGCAGTACTTC. Translation gives CAWRLAGGGSYEQYF. The V and J genes are TRBV30 and TRBJ2-7; 11 nucleotides line up with TRBD2. Trimming cost V 3 bases and J 0 bases; bases outside gene matches: 4. The CDR3 has 15 residues. Germline V CDR1 and CDR2: GTSNPN, SVGIG (reference sequence).

The chain is built from TRBV13 and TRBJ2-1; weak D call: TRBD1 (6 bases). The CDR3 totals 15 residues. The V end was cut by 4 bases, the J end by 5 bases, with 15 bases between. CDR1 and CDR2 (germline): PRHDT, FYEKMQ (reference sequence). In nucleotides, the CDR3 is TGTGCCAGCAGCTGGGACCGGGACACCCACAATGAGCAGTTCTTC. This sequence encodes CASSWDRDTHNEQFF. Combining the CDR3 with reference TRBV13 and TRBJ2-1 gives the whole variable domain AAGVIQSPRHLIKEKRETATLKCYPIPRHDTVYWYQQGPGQDPQFLISFYEKMQSDKGSIPDRFSAQQFSDYHSELNMSSLELGDSALYFCASSWDRDTHNEQFFGPGTRLTVL.

The V call is TRBV5-1, the J call TRBJ2-3; no firm D call. Trimming took off 6 bases at V and 4 bases at J, with 15 bases between the two ends. The CDR3 has 14 amino acids. Germline-derived CDR1 and CDR2 are SGHRS and YFSETQ. CDR3 DNA: TGCGCCAGCAAAACATACACCGACGCAGATACGCAGTATTTT. Its protein is CASKTYTDADTQYF.

Only a few counts were recorded for this clone. The rearrangement links TRBV6-1 to TRBJ1-4; D uncertain. CDR3 length equals 12 residues. Germline-derived CDR1 and CDR2 are MNHNS and SASEGT. Trimming cost V 4 bases and J 8 bases, with 8 bases left between them. For the CDR3, the DNA is TGTGCCAGCAGTGCGACGGGGGAAAAACTGTTTTTT. Its translation is CASSATGEKLFF.

The chain combines TRBV6-5 with TRBJ2-2; no firm D call. The V end lost 6 bases, the J end lost 5 bases, and 16 bases lay between the germline ends. Germline loops: CDR1 MNHEY, CDR2 SVGAGI. The CDR3 spans 15 residues. CDR3 loop: CASRLTVSGTGELFF. CDR3 coding DNA: TGTGCCAGCAGACTAACAGTGTCGGGTACCGGGGAGCTGTTTTTT.

This clone was seen a handful of times. The chain couples TRBV28 to TRBJ1-2, with 7 bases lining up with TRBD1. The CDR3 totals 12 residues. Germline CDR1 reads MDHEN; CDR2 reads SYDVKM. V was pared by 10 bases and J by 3 bases, with 5 bases of the junction left unmatched. As DNA, the CDR3 is TGTGCCACTGGACAGGAATACTATGGCTACACCTTC. It yields the protein CATGQEYYGYTF.

The chain carries TRBV30 and TRBJ1-4; no reliable D call. V gave up 2 bases and J gave up 2 bases, with 9 bases separating them. The CDR3 extends over 14 amino acids. From germline, CDR1 is GTSNPN and CDR2 SVGIG (reference sequence). CDR3 protein: CAWSPTRTNEKLFF. CDR3 DNA sequence: TGTGCCTGGAGTCCTACCCGGACTAATGAAAAACTGTTTTTT.

A few counts support this clone. The chain uses TRBV7-9 and TRBJ2-7; D not resolved. V lost 0 bases and J 4 bases, leaving 4 bases between the germline ends. CDR1 is SEHNR, CDR2 FQNEAQ, per germline (reference sequence). This CDR3 has 12 residues. The CDR3 loop reads CASSLAVYEQYF. In DNA form, the CDR3 reads TGTGCCAGCAGCTTAGCTGTTTACGAGCAGTACTTC.

Here the CDR3 reads CAWGSGTGSFYGYTF. The CDR3 DNA reads TGTGCCTGGGGATCCGGGACAGGGAGTTTCTATGGCTACACCTTC. V usage is TRBV30 and J usage is TRBJ1-2; 9 nucleotides match TRBD1. Germline assignment: CDR1 GTSNPN and CDR2 SVGIG (reference sequence). Losses at the gene ends were 5 bases for V and 4 bases for J; bases not matched to a gene: 11. The CDR3 consists of 15 residues.

This clone appeared a few times. V gene TRBV4-2 combines with J gene TRBJ2-3; tentative D call: TRBD2 (5 bases). Germline loops: CDR1 LGHNA, CDR2 YNFKEQ. CDR3 size: 14 residues. The V end lost 1 base, the J end lost 4 bases, and 9 bases lay between the germline ends. The CDR3 spells CASSQGQAADTQYF. The DNA for the CDR3 is TGTGCCAGCAGCCAAGGTCAAGCGGCAGATACGCAGTATTTT.

This clone has more than one count but fewer than ten. The CDR3 DNA is TGCGCCAGCAGCTTGGGACAGGGTAACTCTGCAGATACGCAGTATTTT. Its protein product is CASSLGQGNSADTQYF. V and J are TRBV5-1 and TRBJ2-3; 7 positions match TRBD1. The V and J ends lost 0 bases and 4 bases, in that order; junction bases with no gene match: 8. Germline loops: CDR1 SGHRS, CDR2 YFSETQ. The CDR3 length is 16 residues.

The rearrangement uses TRBV4-2 and TRBJ2-2; D unresolved. The germline V gene has CDR1 LGHNA and CDR2 YNFKEQ. The CDR3 loop spans 16 amino acids. Trimming removed 0 bases at V and 5 bases at J, with 13 bases between. The CDR3 region is CASSQDTTAETGELFF. CDR3 bases: TGTGCCAGCAGCCAAGATACGACGGCCGAAACCGGGGAGCTGTTTTTT.

The rearrangement links TRBV30 to TRBJ1-1; D possibly corresponds to TRBD1 (5 bases). Germline V gene sequence: CDR1 GTSNPN, CDR2 SVGIG (reference sequence). This CDR3 spans 15 amino acids. The V end lost 1 base, the J end lost 5 bases, and 17 bases lay between the germline ends. This chain's CDR3 is CAWSGAGPLWTEAFF. Here the CDR3 DNA reads TGTGCCTGGAGTGGGGCGGGACCCCTCTGGACTGAAGCTTTCTTT.

The V call is TRBV11-2, the J call TRBJ2-7, with D uncertain. Germline V gene lookup returns CDR1 SGHAT and CDR2 FQNNGV. The CDR3 consists of 15 residues. The V and J ends lost 2 bases and 3 bases respectively, with 14 bases between them. CDR3 residues: CASSLPLSGYYEQYF. The CDR3 DNA reads TGTGCCAGCAGCTTACCGCTTTCAGGCTACTACGAGCAGTACTTC.

This clone appeared a few times. J is TRBJ2-1 and V is TRBV30; D possibly matches TRBD1 or TRBD2 (5 bases each). This CDR3 contains 14 residues. CDR1 and CDR2 from the germline V gene are GTSNPN and SVGIG (reference sequence). V was shortened by 0 bases and J by 7 bases, with 13 bases between the two germline ends. This CDR3 is CAWSVWGRMNEQFF. DNA of the CDR3: TGTGCCTGGAGTGTTTGGGGACGCATGAATGAGCAGTTCTTC.

This chain connects TRBV6-5 to TRBJ1-1; no clear D gene. Germline loops: CDR1 MNHEY, CDR2 SVGAGI. The CDR3 sequence is 12 residues long. Trimming pared 6 bases from V and 7 bases from J, leaving 12 bases between. The CDR3 coding sequence is TGTGCCAGCAGCAGTTTAATCAATGAAGCTTTCTTT. Translation gives CASSSLINEAFF.

The chain carries TRBV30 and TRBJ1-1; 7 bases align to TRBD1. Trimming took 1 base from V and 10 from J; bases not matched to a gene: 9. This CDR3 comprises 13 residues. CDR1 is GTSNPN, CDR2 SVGIG, per germline (reference sequence). The CDR3 region is CAWSAGQRIAAFF. In DNA form, the CDR3 reads TGTGCCTGGAGTGCGGGACAGAGGATCGCAGCTTTCTTT.

The chain is built from TRBV19 and TRBJ1-3, with D unresolved. Germline V gene lookup returns CDR1 LNHDA and CDR2 SQIVND (reference sequence). Deletions cut 7 bases from V and 0 bases from J, with 7 bases between. The CDR3 sequence is 13 residues long. This CDR3 is CASTRSSGNTIYF. CDR3 in DNA: TGTGCCAGTACCCGCAGCTCTGGAAACACCATATATTTT. The full variable domain, completed using reference TRBV19 and TRBJ1-3, is DGGITQSPKYLFRKEGQNVTLSCEQNLNHDAMYWYRQDPGQGLRLIYYSQIVNDFQKGDIAEGYSVSREKKESFPLTVTSAQKNPTAFYLCASTRSSGNTIYFGEGSWLTVV.

The CDR3 region is CASSLLLGNTEAFF. CDR3 coding DNA: TGCGCCAGCAGCCTGCTCCTGGGTAACACTGAAGCTTTCTTT. The rearrangement uses TRBV5-1 and TRBJ1-1, with D unresolved. The CDR3 has 14 residues. Trimming removed 4 bases at V and 2 bases at J, with 12 bases between. CDR1 and CDR2 (germline): SGHRS, YFSETQ.

Details on this clone: The identical CDR3 is also encoded by other nucleotide sequences in the sample. The chain joins TRBV6-5 to TRBJ1-5; D is uncertain. The germline gives CDR1 MNHEY, CDR2 SVGAGI. V was pared by 2 bases and J by 1 base, with 3 bases between. CDR3 length: 13 residues. CDR3 sequence reads: CASSYGSNQPQHF. DNA for the CDR3: TGTGCCAGCAGTTACGGAAGCAATCAGCCCCAGCATTTT.